Sequencing of this TCR beta chain was carried out in a study of shared clonotypes between healthy human individuals. As for the study in general: Each donor's CD4 naive and CD4 memory cells filled three plates apiece, CD8 naive two, and CD8 memory one.

V was pared by 0 bases and J by 4 bases, with 3 bases of the junction left unmatched. The germline V gene encodes CDR1 MNHEY and CDR2 SVGAGI. The CDR3 consists of 16 residues. Here immunoSEQ multiplex PCR was the method, and the copy in TCRdb shows in-frame clones only, minus some. This table has a few million clones, approximately 95% appearing once. There were no recent acute infections or vaccinations among the donors, who were healthy HIV-negative adults. On this clone itself: Its target is not known.

Overall study results and limits: Estimated richness was generally greater in naive than memory subsets. Generation probabilities of non-shared clonotypes were lower (relative to those shared by all four donors).

Sequenced: naive CD4+ T cells sorted from blood. This sample's subset: CD45RA+ positively selected. This chain links TRBV6-5 with TRBJ2-2, with 9 bases matching TRBD2. The TCR comes from a man younger than 30 in good health. The CDR3 loop is CASSYSKAGGTGELFF. CDR3 nucleotides: TGTGCCAGCAGTTACTCGAAAGCGGGGGGCACCGGGGAGCTGTTTTTT.